These 6 T cell receptor beta chains were all obtained from the same sample, sequenced in a study of T cells in localized non-small cell lung cancer. Generated by immunoSEQ multiplex PCR, the TCRdb table keeps only in-frame clones and is missing some. The sample yields about 52,000 clones, just over 85% seen once. The material was peripheral blood, obtained before any cancer treatment. The origin of the receptors is a male donor older than 55 with stage III squamous cell lung carcinoma.

This clone was detected only once. This sequence joins TRBV10-3 and TRBJ2-7; D may match TRBD1 or TRBD2 (5 bases each). Germline values: CDR1 ENHRY, CDR2 SYGVKD. Trimming took off 7 bases at V and 0 bases at J, with 16 bases between the two ends. The CDR3 has 15 amino acids. The CDR3 spells CAITNRDASSYEQYF. Here the CDR3 DNA reads TGTGCCATCACCAACCGGGACGCGAGCTCCTACGAGCAGTACTTC.

This chain uses TRBV2 with TRBJ1-1; D uncertain. This CDR3 spans 14 amino acids. Germline lookup yields CDR1 SNHLY and CDR2 FYNNEI. The ends were cut back, 8 bases at V and 2 bases at J, with 15 bases in the middle. The CDR3 sequence is CASGLDGINTEAFF. DNA for the CDR3: TGTGCCAGCGGATTGGACGGGATTAACACTGAAGCTTTCTTT.

This clone was recorded only once. V gene TRBV6-1 combines with J gene TRBJ2-7; D may be TRBD2 (6 bases). Trimming stripped 4 bases from V and 1 base from J, with 11 bases between. Germline CDR1 is MNHNS and CDR2 is SASEGT. This CDR3 spans 14 amino acids. In DNA form, the CDR3 reads TGTGCCAGCAGTGCGTCAGGGACTTCCTACGAGCAGTACTTC. This codes for CASSASGTSYEQYF.

The rearrangement links TRBV5-1 to TRBJ2-2; perhaps D is TRBD1 or TRBD2 (5 bases each). V shed 4 bases and J shed 1 base, with 8 bases lying between them. The CDR3 is 14 residues long. Germline V gene data show CDR1 as SGHRS and CDR2 as YFSETQ. CDR3 sequence reads: CASSLGENTGELFF. In DNA, the CDR3 is TGCGCCAGCAGCCTGGGGGAGAACACCGGGGAGCTGTTTTTT.

The chain links TRBV6-5 to TRBJ2-1; 8 bases are a match to TRBD1. Germline assignment: CDR1 MNHEY and CDR2 SVGAGI. V shed 0 bases and J 7 bases; nucleotides not matched to a gene: 8. This CDR3 has 16 amino acids. The CDR3 reads CASSYSAQGALNEQFF. The CDR3 DNA follows: TGTGCCAGCAGTTACTCGGCGCAGGGGGCGCTTAATGAGCAGTTCTTC.

This clone showed up just once. The chain has TRBV7-7 and TRBJ2-2, with D perhaps given as TRBD1 or TRBD2 (5 bases each). V shed 2 bases and J shed 6 bases, with 16 bases lying between them. From germline, CDR1 is SSHAT and CDR2 FNYEAQ (reference sequence). This CDR3 is built from 16 residues. The CDR3 protein is CASSLSGGASAGELFF. CDR3 coding DNA: TGTGCCAGCAGCTTAAGTGGGGGAGCCTCCGCCGGGGAGCTGTTTTTT.